The clone carrying this TCR beta chain was seen more than once but under ten times. The antigen remains undetermined. Unique-molecular-identifier-tagged TCR beta cDNA libraries were used. TCRdb reprocessed the PCR reads via MiXCR and lists one record per CDR3 protein. The data contain about 430,000 distinct CDR3 sequences, more than 30% of them singletons. J gave up 3 bases and V 5 bases, and 8 bases lay outside the gene matches. The CDR3 loop spans 16 amino acids. Germline CDR1 and CDR2: SGHAT and FQNNGV. This specimen comes from a study of post-analysis software for immune sequencing data. Study overall: Relapsing-remitting, secondary progressive and progressive-relapsing courses of multiple sclerosis were included.

General study results and limits: Normalized Chao1 diversity was significantly reduced in patients versus controls. Same-batch preparations were strongly co-clustered by F measure. About 5 TRBV segments appeared more often in patients than in controls, and TRBV5-6, TRBV5-1 and TRBV20-1 were among these.

Input material: blood. The source of this sequence is a girl aged 2 to 9 with multiple sclerosis. The V gene is TRBV11-2, the J gene TRBJ2-1; 9 bases match TRBD2. The CDR3 nucleotides read TGTGCCAGCAGCCCGCCGCGGGGGGGTTACTACAATGAGCAGTTCTTC. The encoded protein is CASSPPRGGYYNEQFF.